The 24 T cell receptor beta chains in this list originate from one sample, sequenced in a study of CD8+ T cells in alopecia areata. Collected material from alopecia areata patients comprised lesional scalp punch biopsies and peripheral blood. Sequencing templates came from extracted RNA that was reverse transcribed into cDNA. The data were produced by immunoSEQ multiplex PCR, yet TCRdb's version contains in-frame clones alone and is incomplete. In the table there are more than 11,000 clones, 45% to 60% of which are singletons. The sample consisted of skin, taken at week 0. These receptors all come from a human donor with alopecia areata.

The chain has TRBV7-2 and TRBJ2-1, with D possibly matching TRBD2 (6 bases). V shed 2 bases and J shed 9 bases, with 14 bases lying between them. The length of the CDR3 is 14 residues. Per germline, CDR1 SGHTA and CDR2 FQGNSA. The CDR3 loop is CASSLTWGDGEQFF. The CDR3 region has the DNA TGTGCCAGCAGCTTAACGTGGGGGGATGGTGAGCAGTTCTTC.

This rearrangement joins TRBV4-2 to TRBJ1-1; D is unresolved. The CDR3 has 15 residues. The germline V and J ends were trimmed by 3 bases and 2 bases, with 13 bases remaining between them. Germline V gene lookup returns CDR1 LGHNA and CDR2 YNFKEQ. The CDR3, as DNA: TGTGCCAGCAGCCAGGAAGGAGGACTTAACACTGAAGCTTTCTTT. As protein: CASSQEGGLNTEAFF.

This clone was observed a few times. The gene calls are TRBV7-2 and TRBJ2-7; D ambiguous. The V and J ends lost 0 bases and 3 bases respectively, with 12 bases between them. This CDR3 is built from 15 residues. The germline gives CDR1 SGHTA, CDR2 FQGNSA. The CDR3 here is CASSLAGQNSYEQYF. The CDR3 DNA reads TGTGCCAGCAGCTTAGCTGGTCAGAACAGCTACGAGCAGTACTTC.

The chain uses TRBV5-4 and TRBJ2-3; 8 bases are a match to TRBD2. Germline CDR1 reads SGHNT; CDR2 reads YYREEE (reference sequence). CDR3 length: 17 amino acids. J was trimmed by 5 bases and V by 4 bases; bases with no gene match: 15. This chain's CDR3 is CASSKGGGGRTRDTQYF. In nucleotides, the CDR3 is TGTGCCAGCAGCAAAGGAGGCGGGGGGAGGACAAGAGATACGCAGTATTTT. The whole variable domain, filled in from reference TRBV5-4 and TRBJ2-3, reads ETGVTQSPTHLIKTRGQQVTLRCSSQSGHNTVSWYQQALGQGPQFIFQYYREEENGRGNFPPRFSGLQFPNYSSELNVNALELDDSALYLCASSKGGGGRTRDTQYFGPGTRLTVL.

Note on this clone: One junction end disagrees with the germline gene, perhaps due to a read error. The CDR3 loop reads CASVPVAGTYNEQLF. CDR3 nucleotides: TGCGCCAGCGTACCGGTAGCGGGGACTTACAATGAGCAGCTCTTC. V and J are TRBV5-1 and TRBJ2-1; 8 positions match TRBD2. CDR1 and CDR2 from the germline V gene are SGHRS and YFSETQ. The CDR3 covers 15 residues.

Written as DNA, the CDR3 is TGTGCCAGCAGGGTAACGAACACCGGGGAGCTGTTTTTT. Amino acid sequence: CASRVTNTGELFF. The chain carries TRBV6-1 and TRBJ2-2; D ambiguous. Germline V gene sequence: CDR1 MNHNS, CDR2 SASEGT. CDR3 size: 13 residues. V was cut by 6 bases and J by 0 bases, with 5 bases left in between.

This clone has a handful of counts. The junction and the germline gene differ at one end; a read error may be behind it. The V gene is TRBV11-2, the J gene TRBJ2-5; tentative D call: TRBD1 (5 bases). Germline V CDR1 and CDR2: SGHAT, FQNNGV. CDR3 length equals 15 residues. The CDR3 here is CASSLEGAPQGTQYF. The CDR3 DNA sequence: TGTGCCAGCAGCTTAGAAGGGGCTCCGCAAGGGACCCAGTACTTC.

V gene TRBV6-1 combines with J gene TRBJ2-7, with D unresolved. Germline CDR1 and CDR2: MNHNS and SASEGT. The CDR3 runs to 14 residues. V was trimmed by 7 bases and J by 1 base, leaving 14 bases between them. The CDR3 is CASILQGASYEQYF. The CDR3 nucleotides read TGTGCCAGCATTCTCCAAGGAGCTTCCTACGAGCAGTACTTC.

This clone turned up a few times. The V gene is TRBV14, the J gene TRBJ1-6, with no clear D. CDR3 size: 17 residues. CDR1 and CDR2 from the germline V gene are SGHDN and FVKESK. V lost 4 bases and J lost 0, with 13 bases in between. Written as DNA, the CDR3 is TGTGCCAGCAGCCGAAATCTCGGGAACTCCTATAATTCACCCCTCCACTTT. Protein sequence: CASSRNLGNSYNSPLHF.

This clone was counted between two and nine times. The CDR3 loop reads CASSPGTFLPYEQYF. Written as DNA, the CDR3 is TGTGCCAGCAGTCCGGGGACTTTCCTACCCTACGAGCAGTACTTC. The chain links TRBV27 to TRBJ2-7; a weak D match, TRBD2 (6 bases). V was shortened by 5 bases and J by 2 bases, with 16 bases between the two germline ends. This CDR3 is 15 amino acids long. The germline V gene has CDR1 MNHEY and CDR2 SMNVEV (reference sequence).

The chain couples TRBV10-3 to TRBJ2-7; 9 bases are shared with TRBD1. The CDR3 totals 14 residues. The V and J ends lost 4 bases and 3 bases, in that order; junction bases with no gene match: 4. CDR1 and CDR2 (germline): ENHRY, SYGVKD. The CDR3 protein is CAISGTGANYEQYF. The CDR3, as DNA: TGTGCCATCAGTGGGACAGGGGCGAACTACGAGCAGTACTTC.

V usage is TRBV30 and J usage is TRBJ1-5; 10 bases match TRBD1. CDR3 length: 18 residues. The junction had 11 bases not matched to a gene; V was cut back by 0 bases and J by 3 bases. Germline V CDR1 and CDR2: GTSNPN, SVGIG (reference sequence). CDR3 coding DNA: TGTGCCTGGAGTGTACAAATGGGGACAGGGGCCTTCAATCAGCCCCAGCATTTT. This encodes CAWSVQMGTGAFNQPQHF.

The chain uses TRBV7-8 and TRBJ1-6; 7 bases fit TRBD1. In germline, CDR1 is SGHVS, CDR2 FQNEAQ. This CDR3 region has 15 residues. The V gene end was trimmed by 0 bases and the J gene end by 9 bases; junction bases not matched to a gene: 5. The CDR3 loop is CASSLAGGEGSPLHF. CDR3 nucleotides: TGTGCCAGCAGCTTAGCAGGGGGCGAGGGTTCACCCCTCCACTTT.

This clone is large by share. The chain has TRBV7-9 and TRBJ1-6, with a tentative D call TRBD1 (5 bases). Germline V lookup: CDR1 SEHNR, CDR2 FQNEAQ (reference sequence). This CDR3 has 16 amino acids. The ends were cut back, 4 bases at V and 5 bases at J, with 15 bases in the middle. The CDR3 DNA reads TGTGCCAGCAGCTATAACGGGGGATGGGATAATTCACCCCTCCACTTT. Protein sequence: CASSYNGGWDNSPLHF. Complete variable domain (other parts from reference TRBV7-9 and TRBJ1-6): DTGVSQNPRHKITKRGQNVTFRCDPISEHNRLYWYRQTLGQGPEFLTYFQNEAQLEKSRLLSDRFSAERPKGSFSTLEIQRTEQGDSAMYLCASSYNGGWDNSPLHFGNGTRLTVT.

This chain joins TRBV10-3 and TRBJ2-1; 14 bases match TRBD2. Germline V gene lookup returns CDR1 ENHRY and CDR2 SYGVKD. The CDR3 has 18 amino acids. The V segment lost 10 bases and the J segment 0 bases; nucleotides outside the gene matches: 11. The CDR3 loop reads CATTLGLAGGSSYNEQFF. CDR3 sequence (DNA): TGTGCCACAACCTTAGGACTAGCGGGGGGAAGCTCCTACAATGAGCAGTTCTTC.

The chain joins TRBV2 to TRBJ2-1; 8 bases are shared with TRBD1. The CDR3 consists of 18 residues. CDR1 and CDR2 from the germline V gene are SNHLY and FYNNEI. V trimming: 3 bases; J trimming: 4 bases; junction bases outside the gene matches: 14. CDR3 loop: CASSDFFGRGPLYNEQFF. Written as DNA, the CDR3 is TGTGCCAGCAGTGATTTTTTCGGCAGGGGGCCCCTATACAATGAGCAGTTCTTC.

CDR3 sequence: CASSDAGRDPSGTGELFF. As DNA, the CDR3 is TGTGCCAGCAGTGATGCAGGCAGGGACCCCTCGGGCACCGGGGAGCTGTTTTTT. V usage is TRBV28 and J usage is TRBJ2-2, with D perhaps being TRBD1 or TRBD2 (5 bases each). The CDR3 runs to 18 residues. Between the trimmed V and J ends, which lost 5 bases and 4 bases, there was a span of 23 bases. CDR1 and CDR2 from the germline V gene are MDHEN and SYDVKM.

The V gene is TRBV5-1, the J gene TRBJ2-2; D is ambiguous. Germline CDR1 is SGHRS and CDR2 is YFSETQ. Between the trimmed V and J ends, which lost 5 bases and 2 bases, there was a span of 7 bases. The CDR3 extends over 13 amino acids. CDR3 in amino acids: CASRIRNTGELFF. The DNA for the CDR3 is TGCGCCAGCAGGATCCGAAACACCGGGGAGCTGTTTTTT. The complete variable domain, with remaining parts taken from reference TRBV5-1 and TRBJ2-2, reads KAGVTQTPRYLIKTRGQQVTLSCSPISGHRSVSWYQQTPGQGLQFLFEYFSETQRNKGNFPGRFSGRQFSNSRSEMNVSTLELGDSALYLCASRIRNTGELFFGEGSRLTVL.

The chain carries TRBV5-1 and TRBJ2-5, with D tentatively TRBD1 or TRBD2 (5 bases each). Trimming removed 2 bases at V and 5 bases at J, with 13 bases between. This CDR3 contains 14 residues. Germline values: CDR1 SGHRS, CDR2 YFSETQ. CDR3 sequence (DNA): TGCGCCAGCAGCTTATGGGGGAATTGGGAGACCCAGTACTTC. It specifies CASSLWGNWETQYF.

As DNA, the CDR3 is TGTGCCAGCAACAGGCGTTCCTACGAGCAGTACTTC. Its protein product is CASNRRSYEQYF. The genes are TRBV28 and TRBJ2-7, with D tentatively TRBD1 (5 bases). Germline V gene data show CDR1 as MDHEN and CDR2 as SYDVKM. CDR3 size: 12 residues. Trimming pared 7 bases from V and 1 base from J, leaving 8 bases between.

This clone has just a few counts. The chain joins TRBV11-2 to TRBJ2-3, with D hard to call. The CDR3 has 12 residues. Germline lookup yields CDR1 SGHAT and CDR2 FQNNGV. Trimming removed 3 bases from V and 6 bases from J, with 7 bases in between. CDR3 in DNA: TGTGCCAGCAGCTTCGGCGGCGATACGCAGTATTTT. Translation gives CASSFGGDTQYF.

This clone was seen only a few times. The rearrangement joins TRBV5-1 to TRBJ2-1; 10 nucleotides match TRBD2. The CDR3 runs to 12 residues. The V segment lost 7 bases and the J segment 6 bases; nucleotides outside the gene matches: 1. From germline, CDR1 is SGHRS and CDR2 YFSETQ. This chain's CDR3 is CASSSGGNEQFF. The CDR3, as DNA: TGCGCCAGCTCTAGCGGGGGCAATGAGCAGTTCTTC.

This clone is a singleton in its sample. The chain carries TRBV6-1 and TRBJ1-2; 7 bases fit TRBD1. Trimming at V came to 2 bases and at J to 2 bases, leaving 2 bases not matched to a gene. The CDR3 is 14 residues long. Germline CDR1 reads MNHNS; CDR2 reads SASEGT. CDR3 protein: CASSEMGQNYGYTF. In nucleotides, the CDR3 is TGTGCCAGCAGTGAAATGGGACAGAACTATGGCTACACCTTC.

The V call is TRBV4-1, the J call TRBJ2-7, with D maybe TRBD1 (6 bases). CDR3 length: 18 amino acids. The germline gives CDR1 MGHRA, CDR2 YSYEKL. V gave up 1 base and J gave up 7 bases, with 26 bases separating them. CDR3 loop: CASSQVGLLTQGLGEQYF. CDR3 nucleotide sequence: TGCGCCAGCAGCCAAGTAGGGCTCCTGACCCAGGGGCTAGGGGAGCAGTACTTC.